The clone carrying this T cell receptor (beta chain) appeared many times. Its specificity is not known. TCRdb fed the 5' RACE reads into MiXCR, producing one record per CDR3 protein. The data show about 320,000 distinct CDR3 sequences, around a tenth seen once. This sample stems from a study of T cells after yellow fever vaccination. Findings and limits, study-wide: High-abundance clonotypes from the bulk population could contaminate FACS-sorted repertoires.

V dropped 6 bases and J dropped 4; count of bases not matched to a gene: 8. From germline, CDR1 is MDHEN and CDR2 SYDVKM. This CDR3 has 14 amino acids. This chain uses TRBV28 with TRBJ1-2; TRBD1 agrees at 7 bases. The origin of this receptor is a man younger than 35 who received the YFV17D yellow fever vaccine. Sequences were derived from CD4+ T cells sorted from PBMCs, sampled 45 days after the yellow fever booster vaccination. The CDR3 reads CASRAPGQTYGYTF. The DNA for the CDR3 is TGTGCCAGCAGAGCACCGGGACAGACCTATGGCTACACCTTC.